The entry below gives a single T cell receptor (beta chain) sequence along with its context. This clonotype was seen a handful of times. The antigen it recognizes is unknown. No much larger clone exists at a distance of one base, and base qualities are not known. These data originate in a study of tumor-infiltrating lymphocytes in primary liver carcinoma (dated by TCRdb to 2017 to 2019). Some background on the complete study: Hepatocellular carcinoma (four) or combined HCC and intrahepatic cholangiocarcinoma (one) was present in the five patients, who were three men and two women aged 30 to 69 years. The tumors of the five patients were staged as T1-T3 N0M0, with maximum diameters ranging from roughly 4 to 10 cm. Reproducibility between technical replicate repertoires was high, with correlation coefficients above 0.98 and mean shared-clone rates about 0.9. A total of roughly 35 specimens from 5 patients underwent TCRbeta repertoire sequencing, comprising 25 tumor regions, 5 adjacent noncancerous liver tissues and 5 peripheral blood samples. For each liver tumor, the study sampled five regions along with adjacent normal tissue and blood, and applied TCRbeta repertoire sequencing, expression microarrays and whole-exome sequencing. To link TCRbeta repertoire diversity with the local molecular phenotype, the approximately 23 tumor region samples were profiled using Agilent mRNA microarrays. Each sample produced about 3.5 to 7.13 million productive TCRbeta reads, and read depth showed no significant difference between tissue types. The paper as a whole reports these results and caveats: Consistent with antigen-driven expansion, pairs of tumor regions showed higher repertoire overlap (mean roughly 35%) than either tumor-adjacent pairs (about 17%) or tumor-blood pairs (about 15%). Comparison of CD4+ and CD8+ T cell repertoires was precluded by the use of bulk unsorted samples. Only the TCR beta chain was sequenced, which likely underestimates true repertoire diversity because unpaired alpha chains were not captured. Only 4 or 5 patients were included in the study, and the authors note that the findings should be validated in a larger study. The top 250 clones made up a significantly larger repertoire fraction in tumors than in blood (p = 0.039). Only about 7-25% of top clones were present in all five regions of a tumor, suggesting spatial heterogeneity of tumor-infiltrating T cells.

The CDR3 has 13 amino acids, counting the end cysteine and phenylalanine. Only the CDR3 DNA stays, 39 bases, in frame from base 1. CDR1 SQVTM and CDR2 ANQGSEA are derived from the germline V gene. V lost 6 bases and J lost 4 bases; the stretch between them is 13 bases long. Using a constant-region primer and ProtoScript II reverse transcriptase, TCRbeta-specific cDNA was reverse-transcribed from about 0.45 ug total RNA. The TCRbeta libraries were prepared through three rounds of nested multiplex PCR following a slightly modified ARM-PCR procedure. Each of the first two PCR rounds ran for approximately 11 cycles and used multiplex TRBV1-TRBV30 forward primers together with a Cbeta reverse primer. Sample barcodes and Illumina adapters were attached in a final 25-cycle PCR using Deep VentR polymerase. Before sequencing, amplicons of 200-500 bp were purified from gel using a QIAquick gel extraction kit. An Illumina HiSeq 2500 was used to sequence the TCRbeta amplicons, generating 250-bp paired-end reads. In the original analysis: To recover full CDR3 sequences, reads were quality-trimmed using Trimmomatic v0.33 and paired reads were then merged using FLASH v1.2.11. V, D and J germline segments were assigned to the rearranged TCRbeta sequences using MiGEC v1.2.1b. VDJtools v1.0.0 computed clonotype statistics and Shannon-Wiener diversity indices. To cut down on sampling bias, every analysis after diversity analysis relied on just the 250 most abundant clonotypes from each sample. TCRdb handled the public reads itself, with Q25 trimming in fastp and clone calling in MiXCR, and kept productive beta chains. Each CDR3 protein gets just one entry, which takes the most common genes and DNA from the rows behind it. V and J calls and clone size were set by TCRdb, not the authors. The sample table holds tens of thousands of distinct CDR3 sequences, of which more than 70% were seen once. The ten largest clones represent less than 35% of the sample.

Total RNA and DNA were co-extracted without cell sorting from around 20-30 mg of bulk tissue using the AllPrep DNA/RNA mini kit. Between November 2015 and March 2016, about five patients in China with histopathologically diagnosed primary liver carcinoma had their tumors surgically resected. Chronic HBV infection was present in the patients, and the patients were treatment-naive at sampling. Five spatially separated regions were sampled per tumor: superior, inferior, left-lateral and right-lateral poles, plus the tumor centre. More than 75% viable tumor cells were found by histology in every tumor sample. Fresh tumor and adjacent tissue pieces were bisected, with one half stored in RNAlater at -80 degrees C and the other half sent for histology.

Recombination connected TRBV29-1 to TRBJ1-5, and perhaps TRBD1 as D gene, on 5 matching bases. The receptor was isolated from a woman aged 25 to 39 with primary liver carcinoma and hepatitis B virus infection. The sample taken for sequencing was liver tumor tissue from sampling region 5. What the cell subset or site label conveys for this sample: tumor region T5, tumor centre. The CDR3 corresponds to CSVAWGPNQPQHF. The sequenced DNA: TGCAGCGTGGCCTGGGGACCAAATCAGCCCCAGCATTTT.